This TCR beta chain was retrieved from a study of T cell repertoires in cytomegalovirus infection. Across the whole study: Indications of both CMV infection and matching HLA type were provided by public TCR beta signatures. Study-wide points: What dominated the ex vivo response were HLA-C-restricted CMV-specific TCR beta clonotypes.

Concerning this clonotype itself: Its antigen is unknown.

TCRdb passed the reads through MiXCR, listing each CDR3 protein once. The table lists more than 400,000 distinct CDR3 sequences, 26% of them singletons. Germline CDR1 reads SGHTA; CDR2 reads FQGNSA. This CDR3 comprises 15 residues. V was pared by 5 bases and J by 5 bases, with 18 bases between. The chain has TRBV7-2 and TRBJ1-1; D is perhaps TRBD1 (5 bases). The sample taken for sequencing was PBMCs. This TCR came from a human donor in good health (CMV status not recorded). Some clones in this sample may be carry-over from other donors' samples. DNA for the CDR3: TGTGCCAGCAGCCCACATCGGGGCCCTGGGACTGAAGCTTTCTTT. This translates into CASSPHRGPGTEAFF.